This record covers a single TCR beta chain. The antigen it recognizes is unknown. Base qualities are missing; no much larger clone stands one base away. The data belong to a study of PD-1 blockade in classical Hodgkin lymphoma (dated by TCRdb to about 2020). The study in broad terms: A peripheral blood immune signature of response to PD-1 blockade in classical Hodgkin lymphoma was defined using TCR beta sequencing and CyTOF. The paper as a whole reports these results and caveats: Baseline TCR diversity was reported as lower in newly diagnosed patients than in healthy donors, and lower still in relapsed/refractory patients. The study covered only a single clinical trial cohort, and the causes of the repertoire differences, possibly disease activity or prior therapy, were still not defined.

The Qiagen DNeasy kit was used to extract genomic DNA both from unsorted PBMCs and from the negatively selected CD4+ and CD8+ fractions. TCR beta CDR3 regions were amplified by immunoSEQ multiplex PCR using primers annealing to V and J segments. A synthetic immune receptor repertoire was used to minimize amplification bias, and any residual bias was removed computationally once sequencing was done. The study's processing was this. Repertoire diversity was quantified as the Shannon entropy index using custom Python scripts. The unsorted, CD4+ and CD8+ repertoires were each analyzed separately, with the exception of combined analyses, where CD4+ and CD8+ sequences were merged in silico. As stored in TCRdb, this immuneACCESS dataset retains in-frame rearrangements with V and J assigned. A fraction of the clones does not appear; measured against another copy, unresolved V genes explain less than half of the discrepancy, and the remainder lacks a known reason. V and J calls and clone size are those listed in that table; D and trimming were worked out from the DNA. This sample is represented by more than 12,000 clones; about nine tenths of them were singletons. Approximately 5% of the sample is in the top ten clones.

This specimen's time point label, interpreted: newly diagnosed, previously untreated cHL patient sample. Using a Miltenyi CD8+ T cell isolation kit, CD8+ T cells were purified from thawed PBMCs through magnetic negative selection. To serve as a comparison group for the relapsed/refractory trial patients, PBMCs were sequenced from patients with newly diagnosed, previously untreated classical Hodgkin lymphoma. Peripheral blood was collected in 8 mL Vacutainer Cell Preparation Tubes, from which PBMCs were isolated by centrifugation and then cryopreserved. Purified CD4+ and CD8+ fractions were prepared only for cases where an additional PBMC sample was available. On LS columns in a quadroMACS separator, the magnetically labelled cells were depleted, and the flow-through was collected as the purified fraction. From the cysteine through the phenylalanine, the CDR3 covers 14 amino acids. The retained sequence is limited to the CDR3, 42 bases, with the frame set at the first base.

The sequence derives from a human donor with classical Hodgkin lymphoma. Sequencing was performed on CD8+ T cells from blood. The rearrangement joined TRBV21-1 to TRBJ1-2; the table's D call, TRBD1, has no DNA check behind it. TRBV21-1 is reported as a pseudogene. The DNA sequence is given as TGTGCCAGCAGCTGCCTGACAGGGGCCCATGGCTACACCTTC. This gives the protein CASSCLTGAHGYTF.